Here is one TCR beta chain with its context. These data belong to a study of technical replicates of blood from a handful of donors. This table comes from immunoSEQ multiplex PCR, and its TCRdb copy is limited to in-frame clones, with some not included. In the table there are tens of thousands of clones, 96% of which are singletons. The V end lost 4 bases, the J end lost 2 bases, and 13 bases lay between the germline ends. The CDR3 totals 14 residues. Germline V gene data show CDR1 as SGDLS and CDR2 as YYNGEE. The chain recombines TRBV9 with TRBJ2-7; D perhaps matches TRBD2 (6 bases). Sequenced material: T cells isolated from PBMCs. This receptor was identified in a human donor in good health. CDR3: CASSPGTRPYEQYF. In DNA, the CDR3 is TGTGCCAGCAGCCCCGGGACTCGACCCTACGAGCAGTACTTC.